Below are 18 T cell receptor beta chains sequenced from a single sample in a study of shared clonotypes between healthy human individuals. TCRdb's copy holds only in-frame clones and misses some; the assay was immunoSEQ multiplex PCR. The sample shows 600,000 or so clones, roughly 98% of them seen only once. CD45RO negativity and positive selection for CCR7 defined naive CD8 cells, a population that excluded terminally differentiated effector memory CD45RA+ cells. Sequenced: naive CD8+ T cells sorted from blood. The receptors stem from a man aged 25 to 40 in good health.

J is TRBJ2-7 and V is TRBV7-9; D is possibly TRBD2 (6 bases). The length of the CDR3 is 17 residues. The V end was cut by 5 bases, the J end by 0 bases, with 20 bases between. From germline, CDR1 is SEHNR and CDR2 FQNEAQ (reference sequence). The CDR3 protein is CASSANSGRTNSYEQYF. The CDR3 bases are TGTGCCAGCAGCGCTAATTCTGGGAGGACCAACTCCTACGAGCAGTACTTC.

DNA for the CDR3: TGTGCCAGCAGCTTAGTCCCCGGGACACCGGGCTCCTACGAGCAGTACTTC. Its protein product is CASSLVPGTPGSYEQYF. The rearrangement links TRBV11-2 to TRBJ2-7; tentative D call: TRBD1 (6 bases). V gave up 1 base and J gave up 0 bases, with 16 bases separating them. This CDR3 has 17 residues. CDR1 and CDR2 from the germline V gene are SGHAT and FQNNGV.

The chain links TRBV29-1 to TRBJ2-6; the match to TRBD1 covers 10 bases. Trimming cost V 5 bases and J 2 bases; bases outside gene matches: 18. Germline CDR1 reads SQVTM; CDR2 reads ANQGSEA. The CDR3 consists of 20 residues. The CDR3 spells CSVPRPGQGERLTGANVLTF. CDR3 nucleotides: TGCAGCGTTCCAAGACCCGGACAGGGGGAAAGATTGACTGGGGCCAACGTCCTGACTTTC.

Note on this clone: Other nucleotide sequences in the sample specify the same CDR3. This chain's CDR3 is CASSVGGGSYNEQFF. DNA of the CDR3: TGTGCCAGCAGCGTAGGTGGGGGCTCCTACAATGAGCAGTTCTTC. This chain connects TRBV9 to TRBJ2-1; TRBD1 or TRBD2 may be the D gene (5 bases each). Germline V gene lookup returns CDR1 SGDLS and CDR2 YYNGEE. The CDR3 consists of 15 residues. The V end lost 0 bases, the J end lost 0 bases, and 7 bases lay between the germline ends.

The chain carries TRBV27 and TRBJ2-1; D is uncertain. The CDR3 spans 14 residues. Looked up from germline, CDR1 is MNHEY and CDR2 is SMNVEV (reference sequence). With 0 bases removed from V and 8 bases from J, the gap between germline ends came to 11 bases. The CDR3 region is CASSLSRSPDEQFF. CDR3 sequence (DNA): TGTGCCAGCAGTTTATCACGGAGCCCGGATGAGCAGTTCTTC.

This chain connects TRBV4-1 to TRBJ2-2; 11 bases agree with TRBD2. V shed 10 bases, J shed 4 bases, and the junction held 5 bases outside the gene matches. The CDR3 spans 14 residues. The germline gives CDR1 MGHRA, CDR2 YSYEKL. Here the CDR3 DNA reads TGCGCCACCGGACTAGCGGGCGCCACCGGGGAGCTGTTTTTT. This codes for CATGLAGATGELFF.

The chain has TRBV7-6 and TRBJ1-1, with 7 positions matching TRBD1. The CDR3 is 13 residues long. The germline V gene has CDR1 SGHVS and CDR2 FNYEAQ. V dropped 8 bases and J dropped 0; count of bases not matched to a gene: 3. The CDR3 region has the DNA TGTGCCAGCGGCAGGGGGATGAACACTGAAGCTTTCTTT. This translates into CASGRGMNTEAFF.

The chain has TRBV11-2 and TRBJ1-4; 8 positions match TRBD1. CDR3 size: 14 residues. CDR1 is SGHAT, CDR2 FQNNGV, per germline. J gave up 6 bases and V 3 bases, and 3 bases lay outside the gene matches. The DNA of the CDR3 is TGTGCCAGCAGCTTGGGGACAGGAGATGAAAAACTGTTTTTT. Protein: CASSLGTGDEKLFF.

V and J are TRBV7-9 and TRBJ2-7; possible D gene TRBD1, 5 bases. V was shortened by 5 bases and J by 0 bases, with 14 bases between the two germline ends. CDR3 length: 15 amino acids. Germline-derived CDR1 and CDR2 are SEHNR and FQNEAQ (reference sequence). The CDR3 bases are TGTGCCAGCAGCCACCAAGGGGTCCCCTCCTACGAGCAGTACTTC. Its protein is CASSHQGVPSYEQYF.

V is TRBV10-2 and J is TRBJ2-7; the D call may be TRBD1 or TRBD2 (6 bases each). The CDR3 has 14 amino acids. Germline V gene lookup returns CDR1 WSHSY and CDR2 SAAADI. Trimming pared 10 bases from V and 4 bases from J, leaving 20 bases between. CDR3: CATQRSGAGYEQYF. DNA of the CDR3: TGCGCCACGCAGAGGTCGGGGGCGGGGTACGAGCAGTACTTC.

V and J are TRBV7-9 and TRBJ2-3; the D gene is possibly TRBD1 (6 bases). The V end lost 5 bases, the J end lost 9 bases, and 12 bases lay between the germline ends. The germline V gene has CDR1 SEHNR and CDR2 FQNEAQ (reference sequence). CDR3 size: 12 residues. CDR3 sequence (DNA): TGTGCCAGCAGCCTCCTCACAGGGACGCAGTATTTT. Translated, it gives CASSLLTGTQYF.

The chain is built from TRBV2 and TRBJ2-5, with D possibly TRBD2 on 6 matching bases. V was pared by 3 bases and J by 5 bases, with 16 bases between. The V gene's germline CDR1 is SNHLY and CDR2 FYNNEI. The CDR3 has 15 residues. The CDR3 DNA reads TGTGCCAGCAGTGAGTTTGCGGGATTCGACGAGACCCAGTACTTC. Its protein is CASSEFAGFDETQYF. Full variable domain (outside the CDR3, taken from reference TRBV2 and TRBJ2-5): EPEVTQTPSHQVTQMGQEVILRCVPISNHLYFYWYRQILGQKVEFLVSFYNNEISEKSEIFDDQFSVERPDGSNFTLKIRSTKLEDSAMYFCASSEFAGFDETQYFGPGTRLLVL.

A single count supports this clone. The chain is built from TRBV5-1 and TRBJ2-5; D is uncertain. The germline V and J ends were trimmed by 2 bases and 4 bases, with 12 bases remaining between them. The CDR3 contains 14 residues. Germline V gene lookup returns CDR1 SGHRS and CDR2 YFSETQ. CDR3 sequence reads: CASSFGETTETQYF. The CDR3 nucleotides read TGCGCCAGCAGCTTCGGCGAGACCACAGAGACCCAGTACTTC.

J is TRBJ1-3 and V is TRBV6-1, with D unresolved. Germline V gives CDR1 MNHNS, CDR2 SASEGT. CDR3 length: 14 amino acids. Between the trimmed V and J ends, which lost 2 bases and 4 bases, there was a span of 9 bases. The CDR3 coding sequence is TGTGCCAGCAGTGAAAATTTACAGGGAAACACCATATATTTT. It yields the protein CASSENLQGNTIYF.

This chain connects TRBV6-5 to TRBJ2-1; the D is unclear. The CDR3 sequence is 11 residues long. The germline V gene has CDR1 MNHEY and CDR2 SVGAGI. V was cut by 4 bases and J by 5 bases, with 3 bases left in between. CDR3 coding DNA: TGTGCCAGCAGTTTTAACAATGAGCAGTTCTTC. It specifies CASSFNNEQFF.

V gene TRBV28 combines with J gene TRBJ2-7; tentatively, D is TRBD1 (6 bases). This CDR3 comprises 15 residues. Per the germline V gene, CDR1 is MDHEN and CDR2 is SYDVKM. V lost 2 bases, J lost 4 bases, and 15 bases lay in between. The CDR3, as DNA: TGTGCCAGCAGTTTAGTATCGGGCAGGGGATACGAGCAGTACTTC. Its translation is CASSLVSGRGYEQYF.

The chain combines TRBV30 with TRBJ2-5; 7 bases line up with TRBD1. The CDR3 sequence is 13 residues long. Per germline, CDR1 GTSNPN and CDR2 SVGIG (reference sequence). V shed 2 bases and J 3 bases; nucleotides not matched to a gene: 3. The CDR3 loop is CAWSSGTEETQYF. DNA of the CDR3: TGTGCCTGGAGTTCTGGGACAGAAGAGACCCAGTACTTC.

The rearrangement uses TRBV11-2 and TRBJ2-1; perhaps TRBD2 as D (7 bases). V lost 5 bases and J 8 bases, leaving 19 bases between the germline ends. This CDR3 spans 15 amino acids. From germline, CDR1 is SGHAT and CDR2 FQNNGV. CDR3 loop: CASSRGAGWRDEQFF. The CDR3 DNA sequence: TGTGCCAGCAGCCGGGGGGCGGGATGGAGGGATGAGCAGTTCTTC.